The 31 T cell receptor beta chains below come from one sample, sequenced in a study of T cell clonality in common variable immunodeficiency. Some clones are missing from TCRdb's copy, which holds only in-frame ones; the method was immunoSEQ multiplex PCR. The sample holds 35,000 to 55,000 clones, and no clone turns up only once. The source material was peripheral blood mononuclear cells. These receptors all stem from a person aged 18 to 75 in good health.

There are many counts of this clone. The read terminates 3 residues ahead of where the CDR3 ends, so the germline J gene completes it. J is TRBJ1-3 and V is TRBV12-3 or TRBV12-4; D not resolved. V was clipped by 3 bases and J by 2 bases, with 11 bases between them. The CDR3 is 15 amino acids. CDR3 DNA, as far as it was read: TGTGCCAGCAGTTTTTCCCAAGGTACTGGAAACACC. It specifies CASSFSQGTGNT. The whole CDR3 reads CASSFSQGTGNTIYF.

At least ten counts were recorded for this clone. The DNA ends 3 residues before the CDR3 does, and the rest of the CDR3 is filled in from the germline J gene. This rearrangement joins TRBV7-2 to TRBJ1-5; 7 bases map to TRBD1. The CDR3 has 15 amino acids. Germline V gives CDR1 SGHTA, CDR2 FQGNSA. J gave up 7 bases and V 2 bases, and 8 bases lay outside the gene matches. The covered CDR3 bases are TGTGCCAGCAGCTTAAACAGGGGAGGTGGACAGCCC. It encodes CASSLNRGGGQP. The entire CDR3 is CASSLNRGGGQPQHF.

This clone has ten or more counts. The CDR3 is cut off 3 residues early in the read; its end comes from the germline J gene. The chain couples TRBV9 to TRBJ2-1; 7 bases fit TRBD2. Germline V CDR1 and CDR2: SGDLS, YYNGEE. V lost 5 bases, J lost 6 bases, and 8 bases stayed unmatched. The CDR3 contains 14 residues. The sequenced part of the CDR3 DNA is TGTGCCAGCAGTCGGGACTACCGGGGCAATGAG. Protein product: CASSRDYRGNE. The whole CDR3 region reads CASSRDYRGNEQFF.

Ten or more counts support this clone. The missing CDR3 end, 3 residues past where the read stops, is filled in from the germline J gene. V usage is TRBV5-8 and J usage is TRBJ1-1; D possibly corresponds to TRBD1 (6 bases). Germline V gene sequence: CDR1 SGHTS, CDR2 YDEGEE. Trimming cost V 4 bases and J 6 bases, with 19 bases left between them. The CDR3 has 15 residues. The covered CDR3 bases are TGTGCCAGCAGCACTAATGGGGGGGGCGAGGCTGAA. It encodes CASSTNGGGEAE. The whole CDR3 is CASSTNGGGEAEAFF.

The table lists this clone with many counts. The read ends 3 residues shy of where the CDR3 ends; the end is completed using the germline J gene. V is TRBV5-5 and J is TRBJ2-7; TRBD1 might be the D (6 bases). V lost 0 bases and J 5 bases, leaving 12 bases between the germline ends. The CDR3 sequence is 14 residues long. Germline lookup yields CDR1 SGHKS and CDR2 YYEKEE (reference sequence). Partial CDR3 DNA: TGTGCCAGCAGCTTGGAAGGGGGTTCGAACGAG. Its translation is CASSLEGGSNE. The whole CDR3 protein reads CASSLEGGSNEQYF.

This clone appeared many times. The read falls 3 residues short of the CDR3 end, and the missing part is taken from the germline J gene. V gene TRBV7-3 combines with J gene TRBJ2-6; TRBD2 matches 7 bases. This CDR3 contains 17 residues. V shed 5 bases, J shed 0 bases, and the junction held 7 bases outside the gene matches. Germline V gene data show CDR1 as SGHTA and CDR2 as FQGTGA. The chain's CDR3 is CASSKTSVSSGANVLTF. The CDR3 bases that were read are TGTGCCAGCAGCAAAACTAGCGTAAGCTCTGGGGCCAACGTC.

This clone was counted ten times or more. The read ends 3 residues shy of where the CDR3 ends; the end is completed using the germline J gene. The chain carries TRBV30 and TRBJ2-3, with 9 nucleotides matching TRBD2. Unmatched junction bases numbered 5, after V lost 4 bases and J lost 0 bases. CDR3 length: 15 amino acids. Germline V gives CDR1 GTSNPN, CDR2 SVGIG (reference sequence). The DNA read from the CDR3 is TGTGCCTGGACCACCGGGACTAGCAGCACAGATACG. Translating it yields CAWTTGTSSTDT. In full, the CDR3 is CAWTTGTSSTDTQYF.

There are many counts of this clone. Sequence at one end of the junction differs from germline and may be a read error. Read coverage stops 3 residues before the CDR3 terminus; the germline J gene supplies the remainder. The chain joins TRBV28 to TRBJ1-5; 7 nucleotides line up with TRBD1. The V gene's germline CDR1 is MDHEN and CDR2 SYDVKM. The CDR3 length is 16 residues. This CDR3 is CASSLFRRQGKQPQHF. The DNA read from the CDR3 is TGTGCCAGCAGTTTATTCCGCCGACAGGGCAAACAGCCC.

This clone was seen ten or more times. Sequencing ends 3 residues short of the CDR3 end; the germline J gene provides the rest. The chain carries TRBV2 and TRBJ1-5; no firm D call. The CDR3 length is 13 residues. Trimming stripped 8 bases from V and 2 bases from J, with 10 bases between. CDR1 is SNHLY and CDR2 is FYNNEI in the germline V gene. CDR3 in amino acids: CASGEGRNQPQHF. CDR3 DNA (partial): TGTGCCAGCGGCGAGGGTCGCAATCAGCCC. Full variable domain (outside the CDR3, taken from reference TRBV2 and TRBJ1-5): EPEVTQTPSHQVTQMGQEVILRCVPISNHLYFYWYRQILGQKVEFLVSFYNNEISEKSEIFDDQFSVERPDGSNFTLKIRSTKLEDSAMYFCASGEGRNQPQHFGDGTRLSIL.

Ten or more counts support this clone. The read comes to an end 3 residues before the CDR3 does, leaving the germline J gene to fill in the end. The chain is built from TRBV19 and TRBJ2-7, with 8 bases that match TRBD1. This CDR3 has 15 residues. CDR1 is LNHDA and CDR2 is SQIVND in the germline V gene (reference sequence). The ends lost 3 bases at V and 5 bases at J; junction bases unmatched: 9. The CDR3 here is CASSIWADRANEQYF. CDR3 DNA (partial): TGTGCCAGTAGTATTTGGGCGGACAGGGCCAACGAG.

At least ten counts were recorded for this clone. The read ends 3 residues shy of where the CDR3 ends; the end is completed using the germline J gene. The rearrangement joins TRBV19 to TRBJ1-3; D might be TRBD1 (6 bases). Germline values: CDR1 LNHDA, CDR2 SQIVND (reference sequence). There are 16 residues in the CDR3. Trimming left V 4 bases short and J 1 base short, with 14 bases between. The CDR3 here is CASSTPRGASGNTIYF. Partial CDR3 DNA: TGTGCCAGTAGTACCCCTCGGGGGGCATCTGGAAACACC.

This clone has a count of ten or more. Read coverage stops 3 residues before the CDR3 terminus; the germline J gene supplies the remainder. The genes are TRBV5-1 and TRBJ1-2, with D perhaps TRBD1 (5 bases). V was cut by 4 bases and J by 2 bases, with 18 bases left in between. The CDR3 covers 16 residues. Germline CDR1 is SGHRS and CDR2 is YFSETQ. The CDR3 spells CASSQIQGSNNYGYTF. Incomplete CDR3 DNA: TGCGCCAGCAGCCAAATCCAGGGCTCCAACAACTATGGC. The whole variable domain, filled in from reference TRBV5-1 and TRBJ1-2, reads KAGVTQTPRYLIKTRGQQVTLSCSPISGHRSVSWYQQTPGQGLQFLFEYFSETQRNKGNFPGRFSGRQFSNSRSEMNVSTLELGDSALYLCASSQIQGSNNYGYTFGSGTRLTVV.

This clone was detected ten times or more. The read comes to an end 3 residues before the CDR3 does, leaving the germline J gene to fill in the end. The chain carries TRBV4-1 and TRBJ2-7; 7 bases map to TRBD2. This CDR3 has 15 residues. Germline values: CDR1 MGHRA, CDR2 YSYEKL. The trim removed 3 bases at V and 1 base at J, leaving 6 bases unmatched. The CDR3 is CASSQTPGGSYEQYF. CDR3 bases read: TGCGCCAGCAGCCAGACCCCCGGGGGGTCCTACGAG.

This clone showed up many times. The CDR3 end is not reached by the read, which stops 3 residues before it; the germline J gene fills it in. This chain links TRBV7-8 with TRBJ2-1; 7 bases line up with TRBD2. The J segment lost 0 bases and the V segment lost 5 bases, leaving 4 bases of the junction unmatched. This CDR3 is built from 15 residues. CDR1 is SGHVS, CDR2 FQNEAQ, per germline. CDR3 protein: CASSKAGSSYNEQFF. The DNA read from the CDR3 is TGTGCCAGCAGCAAAGCGGGGAGCTCCTACAATGAG.

In its sample, this clone was seen many times. The sequenced fragment ends 3 residues before the CDR3 boundary, so the rest is inferred from the germline J gene. The chain links TRBV28 to TRBJ1-2, with a possible D match to TRBD1 (6 bases). Trimming removed 4 bases from V and 2 bases from J, with 14 bases in between. Germline V gene sequence: CDR1 MDHEN, CDR2 SYDVKM. The CDR3 has 15 residues. CDR3 bases read: TGTGCCAGCAGTTATCCTTGGACAGAGAACTATGGC. This sequence encodes CASSYPWTENYG. The entire CDR3 is CASSYPWTENYGYTF.

This clone was observed many times. The read terminates 3 residues ahead of where the CDR3 ends, so the germline J gene completes it. J is TRBJ1-6 and V is TRBV19; possibly TRBD1 for D (6 bases). V lost 8 bases and J lost 0, with 8 bases in between. Per germline, CDR1 LNHDA and CDR2 SQIVND (reference sequence). There are 14 residues in the CDR3. This chain's CDR3 is CASLDSSYNSPLHF. The DNA read from the CDR3 is TGTGCCAGTCTGGACAGCTCCTATAATTCACCC.

Many counts were recorded for this clone. CDR3: CASSLRTRTGGHNYGYTF. CDR3 DNA (partial): TGTGCCAGCTCACTAAGGACGAGGACAGGGGGACATAACTATGGC. This chain links TRBV18 with TRBJ1-2; 10 bases map to TRBD1. With the read ending 3 residues before the CDR3 end, the germline J gene is used to fill in that end. Per the germline V gene, CDR1 is KGHSH and CDR2 is LQKENI. The J segment lost 1 base and the V segment lost 4 bases, leaving 12 bases of the junction unmatched. The CDR3 is 18 amino acids.

This clone was seen at least ten times. The read finishes 3 residues shy of the CDR3 end, and the germline J gene is used to complete it. This chain connects TRBV11-2 to TRBJ2-1; 11 nucleotides agree with TRBD2. This CDR3 has 14 amino acids. Germline lookup yields CDR1 SGHAT and CDR2 FQNNGV. V was clipped by 7 bases and J by 7 bases; unmatched bases: 6. The chain's CDR3 is CASKATSGSNEQFF. CDR3 bases read: TGTGCCAGCAAGGCAACTAGCGGGAGTAATGAG.

There are many counts of this clone. The read terminates 3 residues before the CDR3 end, so the remaining end is supplied by the germline J gene. The chain has TRBV13 and TRBJ1-1, with D possibly TRBD1 on 6 matching bases. Germline lookup yields CDR1 PRHDT and CDR2 FYEKMQ (reference sequence). The CDR3 is 16 amino acids. V dropped 0 bases and J dropped 4 bases, with 15 bases sitting between them. The sequenced CDR3 bases are TGTGCCAGCAGCTTAGGGTGGGGGGGGCGCGGCACTGAA. Translating it yields CASSLGWGGRGTE. The whole CDR3 is CASSLGWGGRGTEAFF.

This clone was seen at least ten times. The CDR3 is cut off 3 residues early in the read; its end comes from the germline J gene. The chain is built from TRBV3-1 (or the pseudogene TRBV3-2) and TRBJ2-1, with 10 bases identical to TRBD2. The CDR3 consists of 16 residues. V lost 4 bases to trimming and J lost 2 bases; unmatched junction nucleotides: 5. Germline CDR1 is LGHDT and CDR2 is YNNKEL (reference sequence). CDR3 amino acids: CASSLRLAGPYNEQFF. CDR3 bases read: TGTGCCAGCAGCCTCCGACTAGCGGGCCCCTACAATGAG.

This clone was seen repeatedly, ten times or more. The read ends 3 residues early relative to the CDR3; the germline J gene fills the gap. The chain uses TRBV29-1 and TRBJ2-4, with TRBD2 matching over 7 bases. Germline values: CDR1 SQVTM, CDR2 ANQGSEA. The V gene end was trimmed by 1 base and the J gene end by 0 bases; junction bases not matched to a gene: 9. CDR3 length: 17 amino acids. CDR3 sequence reads: CSVEARSSGLAKNIQYF. The DNA read from the CDR3 is TGCAGCGTTGAAGCCCGGTCTAGCGGCCTAGCCAAAAACATT.

This clone was seen repeatedly, ten times or more. The CDR3 end lies 3 residues beyond the end of the read and is filled in from the germline J gene. The chain recombines TRBV6-2 or TRBV6-3 with TRBJ1-2; 7 nucleotides align to TRBD1. CDR1 and CDR2 (germline): MNHEY, SVGEGT. The CDR3 is 14 residues long. The V and J ends lost 11 bases and 4 bases, in that order; junction bases with no gene match: 13. The sequenced CDR3 bases are TGTGCCGGCACCTACCACAGGGGCGCCTATGGC. It encodes CAGTYHRGAYG. The entire CDR3 sequence reads CAGTYHRGAYGYTF.

This clone was detected ten times or more. The read ends 3 residues early relative to the CDR3; the germline J gene fills the gap. This rearrangement joins TRBV5-1 to TRBJ1-1, with TRBD1 identical over 10 bases. The CDR3 sequence is 14 residues long. V was pared by 4 bases and J by 7 bases, with 7 bases of the junction left unmatched. Germline lookup yields CDR1 SGHRS and CDR2 YFSETQ. The DNA read from the CDR3 is TGCGCCAGCAGCGGGGGGACAGGGGCCGGTGAA. Its protein product is CASSGGTGAGE. The whole CDR3 region reads CASSGGTGAGEAFF.

This clone came up many times. Read sequence stops 3 residues before the CDR3 end, and the germline J gene provides the missing end. J is TRBJ1-5 and V is TRBV27, with 9 bases matching TRBD1. CDR1 and CDR2 from the germline V gene are MNHEY and SMNVEV (reference sequence). J gave up 5 bases and V 6 bases, and 2 bases lay outside the gene matches. The CDR3 runs 13 residues. Incomplete CDR3 DNA: TGTGCCAGCAGACAGGGGGCGTATCAGCCC. Translation: CASRQGAYQP. The entire CDR3 protein reads CASRQGAYQPQHF.

This clone showed up just a few times. The CDR3 goes on 3 residues after the read ends, and that part is filled in from the germline J gene. The chain employs TRBV2 and TRBJ1-5; no reliable D call. This CDR3 is 11 amino acids long. V lost 3 bases to trimming and J lost 6 bases, with 3 bases between them. Germline V CDR1 and CDR2: SNHLY, FYNNEI. The CDR3 bases that were read are TGTGCCAGCAGTGACGGTCAGCCC. Translated, it gives CASSDGQP. The whole CDR3 region reads CASSDGQPQHF.

This clone was detected many times. The CDR3 end falls 3 residues outside the read, so it is completed with the germline J gene. This chain uses TRBV11-3 with TRBJ2-5, with D unclear. Germline CDR1 and CDR2: SGHNT and YENEEA. The CDR3 is 15 residues long. V was shortened by 1 base and J by 1 base, with 10 bases between the two germline ends. The CDR3 spells CASSLGGDSQETQYF. The DNA read from the CDR3 is TGTGCCAGCAGCTTAGGCGGCGATTCCCAAGAGACC.

By proportion, this clone is medium-sized. The sequenced fragment ends 3 residues before the CDR3 boundary, so the rest is inferred from the germline J gene. J is TRBJ2-5 and V is TRBV7-2, with a possible D match to TRBD2 (5 bases). CDR3 length: 13 residues. Germline CDR1 reads SGHTA; CDR2 reads FQGNSA. Trimming pared 5 bases from V and 4 bases from J, leaving 11 bases between. The CDR3 loop reads CASSAGLLETQYF. The DNA read from the CDR3 is TGTGCCAGCAGCGCAGGACTGTTAGAGACC. The full variable domain, its missing parts supplied by reference TRBV7-2 and TRBJ2-5, is GAGVSQSPSNKVTEKGKDVELRCDPISGHTALYWYRQSLGQGLEFLIYFQGNSAPDKSGLPSDRFSAERTGGSVSTLTIQRTQQEDSAVYLCASSAGLLETQYFGPGTRLLVL.

This clone has at least ten counts. The sequenced CDR3 bases are TGTGCCAGCAGCCACGTTAAAGGGGGCTACAATGAG. Amino acid sequence: CASSHVKGGYNE. From start to end, the CDR3 is CASSHVKGGYNEQFF. V is TRBV16 and J is TRBJ2-1; perhaps TRBD1 as D (6 bases). The read falls 3 residues short of the CDR3 end, and the missing part is taken from the germline J gene. Germline V gene sequence: CDR1 KGHSY, CDR2 FQNENV. The CDR3 is made up of 15 amino acids. V was shortened by 3 bases and J by 3 bases, with 12 bases between the two germline ends.

In this sample, this clone turned up many times. The read ends 3 residues early relative to the CDR3; the germline J gene fills the gap. This chain uses TRBV2 with TRBJ1-2, with D possibly TRBD1 on 6 matching bases. Germline V gene lookup returns CDR1 SNHLY and CDR2 FYNNEI. The CDR3 consists of 16 residues. Trimming stripped 4 bases from V and 5 bases from J, with 20 bases between. Partial CDR3 DNA: TGTGCCAGCAGTGCGTGGGGGGGACAACACCCGTATGGC. It translates to CASSAWGGQHPYG. The whole CDR3 protein reads CASSAWGGQHPYGYTF.

This clone was counted many times. The read comes to an end 3 residues before the CDR3 does, leaving the germline J gene to fill in the end. The chain links TRBV2 to TRBJ2-5; 9 bases map to TRBD2. CDR3 length: 16 amino acids. Germline CDR1 and CDR2: SNHLY and FYNNEI. With V trimmed by 6 bases and J by 2 bases, 10 bases remained unmatched. The CDR3 bases that were read are TGTGCCAGCAGCAATTTACTAGCGGGCCCGCAAGAGACC. This gives the protein CASSNLLAGPQET. The whole CDR3 sequence is CASSNLLAGPQETQYF.

This clone was counted at least ten times. The read ends 3 residues shy of where the CDR3 ends; the end is completed using the germline J gene. The chain carries TRBV4-1 and TRBJ2-7; possibly TRBD2 for D (5 bases). This CDR3 is 17 amino acids long. CDR1 and CDR2 (germline): MGHRA, YSYEKL. The ends were cut back, 1 base at V and 1 base at J, with 17 bases in the middle. The sequenced CDR3 bases are TGCGCCAGCAGCCAAGTCGACCGGACTTTCCATTCCTACGAG. Amino acids: CASSQVDRTFHSYE. The entire CDR3 is CASSQVDRTFHSYEQYF.